This T cell receptor (beta chain) emerged from a study of blood T cell repertoires in COVID-19. Study-wide context: Sites in the United States, Italy and Spain provided acute and convalescent COVID-19 samples. PBMCs, B-cell-depleted T cells, or T cells provided the cDNA or gDNA that made up the material.

Trimming at V came to 5 bases and at J to 4 bases, leaving 8 bases not matched to a gene. The length of the CDR3 is 16 residues. Germline CDR1 is MNHNY and CDR2 is SVGAGI (reference sequence). The protocol was immunoSEQ multiplex PCR, while the TCRdb copy is restricted to in-frame clones and leaves out a portion. This sample carries around 130,000 clones, approximately 90% of them seen once, and the ten largest clones take around 2.1%. The receptor's source is a man between 70 and 80 years old with active COVID-19. Sequencing was done on a sample of peripheral blood. The chain joins TRBV6-6 to TRBJ2-3; 11 nucleotides agree with TRBD1. CDR3 in DNA: TGTGCCAGCAGTGCCGGGACAGGGGGTTTATCAGATACGCAGTATTTT. It is translated as CASSAGTGGLSDTQYF.